This T cell receptor beta chain emerged from a study of control samples from healthy donors and cancer patients. Clones were read by immunoSEQ multiplex PCR, and TCRdb kept only the in-frame ones, dropping some. Of around 49,000 clones listed, about nine tenths are singletons. CDR1 and CDR2 from the germline V gene are KGHSH and LQKENI. Between the trimmed V and J ends, which lost 0 bases and 5 bases, there was a span of 4 bases. This CDR3 has 12 amino acids. To note about this clone: Other DNA sequences from this sample encode an identical CDR3 as well.

What was sequenced was PBMCs. This rearrangement joins TRBV18 to TRBJ2-5, with D uncertain. The receptor's source is a man in his forties or fifties with colorectal cancer. CDR3 nucleotide sequence: TGTGCCAGCTCACCACCCCGGGAGACCCAGTACTTC. Its translation is CASSPPRETQYF.